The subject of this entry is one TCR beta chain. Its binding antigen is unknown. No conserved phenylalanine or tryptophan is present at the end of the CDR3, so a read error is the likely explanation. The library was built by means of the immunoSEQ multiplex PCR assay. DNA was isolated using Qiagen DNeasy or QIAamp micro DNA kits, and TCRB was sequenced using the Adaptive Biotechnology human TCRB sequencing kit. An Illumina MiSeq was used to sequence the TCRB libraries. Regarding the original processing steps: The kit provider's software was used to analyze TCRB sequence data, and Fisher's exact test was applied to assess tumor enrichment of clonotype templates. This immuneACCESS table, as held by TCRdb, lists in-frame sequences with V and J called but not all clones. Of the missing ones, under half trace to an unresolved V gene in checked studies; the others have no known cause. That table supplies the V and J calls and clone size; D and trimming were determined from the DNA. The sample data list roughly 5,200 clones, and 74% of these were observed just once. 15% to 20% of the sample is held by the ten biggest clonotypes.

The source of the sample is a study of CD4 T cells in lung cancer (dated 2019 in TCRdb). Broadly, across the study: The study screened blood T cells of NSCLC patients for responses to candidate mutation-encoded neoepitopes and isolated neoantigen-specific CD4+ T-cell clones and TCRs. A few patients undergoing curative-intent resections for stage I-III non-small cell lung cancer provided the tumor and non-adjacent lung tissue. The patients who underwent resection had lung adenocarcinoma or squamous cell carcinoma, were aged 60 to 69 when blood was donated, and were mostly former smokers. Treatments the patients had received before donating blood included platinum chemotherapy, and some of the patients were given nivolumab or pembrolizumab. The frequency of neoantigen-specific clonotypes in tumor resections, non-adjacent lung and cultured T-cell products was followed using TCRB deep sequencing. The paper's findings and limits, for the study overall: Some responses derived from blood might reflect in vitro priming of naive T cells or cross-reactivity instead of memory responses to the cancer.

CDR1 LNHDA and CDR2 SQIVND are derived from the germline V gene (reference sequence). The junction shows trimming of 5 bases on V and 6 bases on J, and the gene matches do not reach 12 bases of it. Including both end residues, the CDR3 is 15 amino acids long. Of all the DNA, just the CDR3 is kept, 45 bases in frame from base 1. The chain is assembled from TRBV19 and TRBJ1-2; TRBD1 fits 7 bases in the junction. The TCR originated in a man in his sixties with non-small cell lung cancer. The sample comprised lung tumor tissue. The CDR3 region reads CASSSGTAANHGYTS. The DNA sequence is TGTGCCAGTAGTTCGGGGACAGCTGCAAATCATGGCTACACCTCC.